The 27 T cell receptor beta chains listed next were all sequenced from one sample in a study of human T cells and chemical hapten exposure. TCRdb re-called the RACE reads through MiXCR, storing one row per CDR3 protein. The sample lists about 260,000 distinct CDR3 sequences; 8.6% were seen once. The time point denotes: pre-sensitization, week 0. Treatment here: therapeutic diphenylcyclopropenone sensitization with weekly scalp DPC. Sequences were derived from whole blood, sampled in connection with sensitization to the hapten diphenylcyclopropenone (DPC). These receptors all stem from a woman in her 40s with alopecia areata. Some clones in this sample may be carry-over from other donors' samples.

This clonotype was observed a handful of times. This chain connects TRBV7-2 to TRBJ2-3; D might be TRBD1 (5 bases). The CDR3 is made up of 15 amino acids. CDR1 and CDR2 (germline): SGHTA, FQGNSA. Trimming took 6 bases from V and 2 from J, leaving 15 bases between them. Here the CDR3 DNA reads TGTGCCAGCAGGTTGCAACAGGCGTACACAGATACGCAGTATTTT. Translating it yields CASRLQQAYTDTQYF. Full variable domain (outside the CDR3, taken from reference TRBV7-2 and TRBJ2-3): GAGVSQSPSNKVTEKGKDVELRCDPISGHTALYWYRQSLGQGLEFLIYFQGNSAPDKSGLPSDRFSAERTGGSVSTLTIQRTQQEDSAVYLCASRLQQAYTDTQYFGPGTRLTVL.

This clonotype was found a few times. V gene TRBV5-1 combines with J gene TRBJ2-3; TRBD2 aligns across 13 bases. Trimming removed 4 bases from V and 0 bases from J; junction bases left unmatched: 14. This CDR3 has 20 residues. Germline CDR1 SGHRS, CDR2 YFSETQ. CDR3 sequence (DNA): TGCGCCAGCAGCCTCCGACTAGCGGGAGGTCCGCCAACTAGCACAGATACGCAGTATTTT. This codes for CASSLRLAGGPPTSTDTQYF.

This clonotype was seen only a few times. CDR3 in amino acids: CASSRGLAGVDEQFF. CDR3 coding DNA: TGTGCCAGCAGCAGAGGACTAGCGGGAGTCGATGAGCAGTTCTTC. The chain recombines TRBV7-3 with TRBJ2-1; 13 bases line up with TRBD2. The CDR3 spans 15 residues. V shed 5 bases, J shed 8 bases, and the junction held 6 bases outside the gene matches. Germline CDR1 SGHTA, CDR2 FQGTGA.

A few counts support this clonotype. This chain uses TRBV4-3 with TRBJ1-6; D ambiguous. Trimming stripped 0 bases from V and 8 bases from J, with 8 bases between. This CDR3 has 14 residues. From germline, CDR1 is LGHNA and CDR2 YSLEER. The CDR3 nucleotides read TGCGCCAGCAGCCAAGATCGAAGGGATTCACCCCTCCACTTT. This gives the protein CASSQDRRDSPLHF.

The CDR3 loop is CASSWGSGSSYEQYF. The CDR3 DNA sequence: TGTGCCAGCAGCTGGGGTAGCGGGAGCTCCTACGAGCAGTACTTC. The chain carries TRBV5-4 and TRBJ2-7, with TRBD2 matching 9 bases. V shed 3 bases, J shed 0 bases, and the junction held 4 bases outside the gene matches. The CDR3 sequence is 15 residues long. Germline CDR1 reads SGHNT; CDR2 reads YYREEE (reference sequence).

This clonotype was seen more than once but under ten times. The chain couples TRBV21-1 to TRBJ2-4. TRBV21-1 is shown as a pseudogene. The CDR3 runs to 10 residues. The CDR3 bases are TGTGCCAGCAGCAAACACATTCAGTACTTC. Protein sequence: CASSKHIQYF.

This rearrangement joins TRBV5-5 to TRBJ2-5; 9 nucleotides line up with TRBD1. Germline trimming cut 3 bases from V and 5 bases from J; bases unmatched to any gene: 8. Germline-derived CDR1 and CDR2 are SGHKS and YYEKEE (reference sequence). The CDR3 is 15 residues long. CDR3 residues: CASSWEGQGWETQYF. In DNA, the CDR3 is TGTGCCAGCAGCTGGGAGGGACAGGGCTGGGAGACCCAGTACTTC. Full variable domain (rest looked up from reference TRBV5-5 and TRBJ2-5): DAGVTQSPTHLIKTRGQQVTLRCSPISGHKSVSWYQQVLGQGPQFIFQYYEKEERGRGNFPDRFSARQFPNYSSELNVNALLLGDSALYLCASSWEGQGWETQYFGPGTRLLVL.

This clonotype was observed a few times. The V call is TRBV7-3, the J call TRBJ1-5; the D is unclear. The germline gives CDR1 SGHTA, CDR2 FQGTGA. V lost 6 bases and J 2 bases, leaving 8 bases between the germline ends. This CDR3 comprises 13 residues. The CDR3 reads CASRAWGNQPQHF. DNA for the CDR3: TGTGCCAGCAGAGCATGGGGCAATCAGCCCCAGCATTTT.

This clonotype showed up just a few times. CDR3 residues: CASRSGGHEQYF. The CDR3 DNA reads as TGTGCCAGCAGGTCAGGTGGACACGAGCAGTACTTC. V gene TRBV28 combines with J gene TRBJ2-7; unclear D gene. Germline CDR1 reads MDHEN; CDR2 reads SYDVKM. The CDR3 runs to 12 residues. V was cut by 6 bases and J by 5 bases, with 11 bases left in between.

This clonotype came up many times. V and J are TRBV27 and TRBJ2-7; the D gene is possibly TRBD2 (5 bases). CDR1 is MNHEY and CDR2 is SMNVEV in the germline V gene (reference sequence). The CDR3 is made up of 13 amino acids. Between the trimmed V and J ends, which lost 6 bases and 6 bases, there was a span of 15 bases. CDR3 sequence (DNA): TGTGCCAGCAGGACGGGTGTCGGAGGCGAGCAGTACTTC. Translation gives CASRTGVGGEQYF.

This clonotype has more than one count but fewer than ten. The CDR3 bases are TGTGCCAGCAGCAACGACCGCCATACGCAGTATTTT. This gives the protein CASSNDRHTQYF. The chain employs TRBV6-2 or TRBV6-3 and TRBJ2-3; D unresolved. The CDR3 runs to 12 residues. V lost 6 bases and J lost 7, with 11 bases in between. Germline CDR1 and CDR2: MNHEY and SVGEGT.

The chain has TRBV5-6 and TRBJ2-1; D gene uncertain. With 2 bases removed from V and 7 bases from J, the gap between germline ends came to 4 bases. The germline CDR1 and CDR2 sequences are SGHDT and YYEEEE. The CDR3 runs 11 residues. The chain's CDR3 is CASSFANEQFF. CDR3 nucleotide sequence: TGTGCCAGCAGCTTTGCTAATGAGCAGTTCTTC.

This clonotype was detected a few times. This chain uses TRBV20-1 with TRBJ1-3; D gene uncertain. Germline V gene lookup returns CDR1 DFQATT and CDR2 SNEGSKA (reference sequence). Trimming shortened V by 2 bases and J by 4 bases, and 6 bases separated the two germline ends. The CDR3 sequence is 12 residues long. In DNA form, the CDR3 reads TGCAGTGCTAGACGCCCCGGAAACACCATATATTTT. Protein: CSARRPGNTIYF.

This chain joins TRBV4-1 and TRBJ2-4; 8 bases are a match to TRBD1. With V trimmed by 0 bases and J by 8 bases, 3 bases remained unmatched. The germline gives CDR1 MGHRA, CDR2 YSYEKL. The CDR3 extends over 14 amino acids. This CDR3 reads CASSQDGQGYIQYF. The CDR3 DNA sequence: TGCGCCAGCAGCCAAGATGGACAGGGTTACATTCAGTACTTC.

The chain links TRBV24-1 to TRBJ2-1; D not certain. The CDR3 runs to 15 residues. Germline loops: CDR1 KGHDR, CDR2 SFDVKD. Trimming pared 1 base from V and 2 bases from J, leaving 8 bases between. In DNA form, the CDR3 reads TGTGCCACCAGTGATTTCGGCAGAGCCTACAATGAGCAGTTCTTC. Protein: CATSDFGRAYNEQFF.

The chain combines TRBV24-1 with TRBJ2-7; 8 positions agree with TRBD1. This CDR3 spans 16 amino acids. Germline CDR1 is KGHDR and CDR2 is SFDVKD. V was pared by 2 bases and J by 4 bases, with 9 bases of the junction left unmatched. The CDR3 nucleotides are TGTGCCACCAGTGATTCCCCAGGACAGGGTGGTTACGAGCAGTACTTC. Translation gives CATSDSPGQGGYEQYF.

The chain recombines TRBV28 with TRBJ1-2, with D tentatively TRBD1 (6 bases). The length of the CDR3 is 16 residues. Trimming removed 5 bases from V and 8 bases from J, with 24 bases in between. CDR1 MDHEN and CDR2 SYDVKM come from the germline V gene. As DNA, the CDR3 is TGTGCCAGCAGTGAACGCTACAGGGTGATGCGAAACGGCTACACCTTC. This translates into CASSERYRVMRNGYTF.

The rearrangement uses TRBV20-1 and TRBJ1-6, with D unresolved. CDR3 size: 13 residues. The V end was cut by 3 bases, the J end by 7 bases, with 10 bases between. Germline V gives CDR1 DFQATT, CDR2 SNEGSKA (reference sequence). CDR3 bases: TGCAGTGCTAGGGGGTCAGCAAATTCACCCCTCCACTTT. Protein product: CSARGSANSPLHF.

Here the CDR3 reads CASSRGTETQYF. DNA of the CDR3: TGTGCCAGCAGCCGGGGTACGGAGACCCAGTACTTC. The V call is TRBV4-2, the J call TRBJ2-5; D is unresolved. Germline assignment: CDR1 LGHNA and CDR2 YNFKEQ. Trimming stripped 4 bases from V and 5 bases from J, with 8 bases between. The CDR3 is made up of 12 amino acids.

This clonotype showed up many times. The CDR3 is CASSIPSNTEAFF. CDR3 bases: TGTGCCAGCAGCATCCCCAGTAACACTGAAGCTTTCTTT. This chain uses TRBV28 with TRBJ1-1; D is unclear. This CDR3 spans 13 amino acids. Germline values: CDR1 MDHEN, CDR2 SYDVKM. Trimming removed 6 bases at V and 2 bases at J, with 10 bases between.

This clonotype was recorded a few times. The CDR3 sequence: CASSRSGPPNEQFF. Here the CDR3 DNA reads TGCGCCAGCAGCCGTAGCGGGCCACCTAATGAGCAGTTCTTC. The genes are TRBV4-1 and TRBJ2-1; 7 bases agree with TRBD2. Trimming took 4 bases from V and 7 from J; bases not matched to a gene: 7. The CDR3 consists of 14 residues. Germline CDR1 reads MGHRA; CDR2 reads YSYEKL.

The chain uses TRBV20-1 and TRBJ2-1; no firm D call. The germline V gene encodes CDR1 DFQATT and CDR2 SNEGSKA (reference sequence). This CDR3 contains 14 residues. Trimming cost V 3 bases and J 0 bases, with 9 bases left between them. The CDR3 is CSASLPFSYNEQFF. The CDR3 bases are TGCAGTGCTAGCCTGCCTTTCTCCTACAATGAGCAGTTCTTC.

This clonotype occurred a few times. In nucleotides, the CDR3 is TGTGCCATCAGTGAACACCAGCTGAATACGCAGTATTTT. This gives the protein CAISEHQLNTQYF. This rearrangement joins TRBV10-3 to TRBJ2-3; the D is unclear. V lost 3 bases and J lost 7, with 11 bases in between. Germline V CDR1 and CDR2: ENHRY, SYGVKD. The CDR3 extends over 13 amino acids.

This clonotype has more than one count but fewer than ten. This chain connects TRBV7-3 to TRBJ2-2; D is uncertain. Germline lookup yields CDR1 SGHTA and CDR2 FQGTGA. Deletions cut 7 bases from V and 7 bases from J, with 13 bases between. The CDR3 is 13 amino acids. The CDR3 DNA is TGTGCCAGCAAATCCGGAAACTACGGGGAGCTGTTTTTT. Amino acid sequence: CASKSGNYGELFF.

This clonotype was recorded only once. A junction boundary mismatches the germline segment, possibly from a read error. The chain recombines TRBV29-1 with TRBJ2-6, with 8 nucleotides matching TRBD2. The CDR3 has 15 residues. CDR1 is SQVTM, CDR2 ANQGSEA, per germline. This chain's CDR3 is CSVTGTRVGAHVLTF. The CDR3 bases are TGCAGCGTCACCGGGACTAGGGTTGGGGCCCACGTCCTGACTTTC.

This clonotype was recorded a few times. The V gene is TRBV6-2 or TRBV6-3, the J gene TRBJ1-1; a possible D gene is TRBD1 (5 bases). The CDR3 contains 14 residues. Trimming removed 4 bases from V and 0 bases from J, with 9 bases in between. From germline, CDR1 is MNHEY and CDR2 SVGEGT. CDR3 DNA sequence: TGTGCCAGCAGTTTTATGACAGTGAACACTGAAGCTTTCTTT. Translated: CASSFMTVNTEAFF.

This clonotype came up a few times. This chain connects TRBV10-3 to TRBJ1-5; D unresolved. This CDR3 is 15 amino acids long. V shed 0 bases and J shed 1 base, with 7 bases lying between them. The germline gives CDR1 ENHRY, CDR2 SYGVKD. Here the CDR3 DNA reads TGTGCCATCAGTGAGTCTGGCCCAAGCAATCAGCCCCAGCATTTT. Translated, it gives CAISESGPSNQPQHF.